These T cell receptor beta chains were read from a single sample in a study of T cell changes during pregnancy in multiple sclerosis. Data came from immunoSEQ multiplex PCR; TCRdb stores just in-frame clones and leaves some out. The repertoire consists of about 98,000 clones, with about 92% occurring once and the leading ten covering more than 2%. The material sequenced was peripheral blood, taken after pregnancy. The receptors here all came from a female donor in good health, enrolled as a control in a pregnancy study. The CDR3 runs from the conserved cysteine through the conserved F or W. D genes are given only for firm matches. Not all rows give a size; the values are once, few, many and, for expanded clones, a class.

V gene	CDR3 length	D gene	J gene	clone size	CDR3 protein	CDR3 DNA
TRBV21-1	21	.	TRBJ1-3	.	CASRAPLLQGSGRDSGNTIYF	TGTGCCAGCAGAGCCCCCCTCCTACAGGGATCCGGTCGAGACTCTGGAAACACCATATATTTT
TRBV28	14	.	TRBJ1-2	once	CASRPGPGAYGYTF	TGTGCCAGCAGGCCGGGACCAGGGGCCTATGGCTACACCTTC
TRBV6-4	15	.	TRBJ2-7	.	CASSDPTLLSYEQYF	TGTGCCAGCAGTGACCCCACACTACTCTCCTACGAGCAGTACTTC
TRBV6-5	16	TRBD2	TRBJ2-1	.	CASSYSGSGGYNEQFF	TGTGCCAGCAGTTACTCGGGTAGCGGGGGATACAATGAGCAGTTCTTC
TRBV2	14	TRBD2	TRBJ2-5	.	CASSGLAGGETQYF	TGTGCCAGCAGTGGACTAGCGGGAGGTGAGACCCAGTACTTC
TRBV18	15	TRBD2	TRBJ2-1	.	CASSPPTGGNNEQFF	TGTGCCAGCTCACCACCGACGGGGGGAAACAATGAGCAGTTCTTC
TRBV5-1	16	.	TRBJ2-7	.	CASRVEMSPNPHEQYF	TGCGCCAGCAGGGTGGAGATGAGCCCAAACCCCCACGAGCAGTACTTC
TRBV19	17	.	TRBJ2-4	.	CASSIYPRGLAKNIQYF	TGTGCCAGTAGTATATACCCTAGAGGGTTGGCCAAAAACATTCAGTACTTC
TRBV19	15	TRBD1	TRBJ2-2	.	CASSTQGLGARELFF	TGTGCCAGTAGTACACAGGGGTTGGGGGCCCGGGAGCTGTTTTTT
TRBV7-9	14	TRBD2	TRBJ2-7	.	CASSPRLAAYEQYF	TGTGCCAGCAGCCCCCGACTAGCGGCATACGAGCAGTACTTC
TRBV13	13	.	TRBJ1-3	.	CASSLQGGNTIYF	TGTGCCAGCAGCTTACAGGGGGGAAACACCATATATTTT
TRBV5-4	15	TRBD1	TRBJ1-2	.	CASSLGGQQLYGYTF	TGTGCCAGCAGCTTGGGGGGACAGCAGCTTTATGGCTACACCTTC
TRBV15	13	.	TRBJ2-2	.	CATSRYSTGELFF	TGTGCCACCAGCAGATACAGCACCGGGGAGCTGTTTTTT
TRBV7-9	13	.	TRBJ2-5	.	CASTLPGLETQYF	TGTGCCAGCACCCTGCCCGGGTTGGAGACCCAGTACTTC
TRBV5-4	15	.	TRBJ2-7	.	CASSLESSKRYEQYF	TGTGCCAGCAGCTTGGAGTCTAGTAAGCGCTACGAGCAGTACTTC
TRBV29-1	16	TRBD1	TRBJ1-2	.	CSVDSIRTGGNYGYTF	TGCAGCGTTGACTCAATTAGGACAGGGGGCAACTATGGCTACACCTTC
TRBV27	13	.	TRBJ2-3	.	CASSLSVVDTQYF	TGTGCCAGCAGTTTATCTGTCGTAGATACGCAGTATTTT
TRBV7-2	15	.	TRBJ2-1	.	CASSFSNRGVSEQFF	TGTGCCAGCAGCTTTTCTAATAGGGGTGTCAGTGAGCAGTTCTTC
TRBV19	16	TRBD2	TRBJ2-3	.	CASSSLAGGRGGTQYF	TGTGCCAGTAGTTCTCTAGCGGGGGGGCGTGGGGGTACGCAGTATTTT
TRBV4-1	18	TRBD1	TRBJ2-3	.	CASSQGTGVGVGTDTQYF	TGCGCCAGCAGCCAAGGGACAGGGGTTGGGGTTGGGACAGATACGCAGTATTTT
TRBV10-1	12	.	TRBJ1-2	.	CASRVDYYGYTF	TGCGCCAGCAGGGTGGACTACTATGGCTACACCTTC
TRBV5-4	17	TRBD1	TRBJ2-2	once	CASSFGGQGAGTGELFF	TGTGCCAGCAGCTTCGGGGGACAGGGGGCTGGTACCGGGGAGCTGTTTTTT
TRBV18	14	.	TRBJ1-1	.	CASSPPPGGTEAFF	TGTGCCAGCTCACCACCCCCGGGTGGAACTGAAGCTTTCTTT
TRBV6-1	14	TRBD1	TRBJ2-2	.	CASSADRGAGELFF	TGTGCCAGCAGTGCAGACAGGGGGGCCGGGGAGCTGTTTTTT
TRBV7-9	18	.	TRBJ2-4	.	CASSFGDIDRRYPNIQYF	TGTGCCAGCAGCTTCGGGGACATCGACAGGCGCTACCCCAACATTCAGTACTTC
TRBV10-2	14	.	TRBJ2-5	.	CASSDAGYSGTQYF	TGCGCCAGCAGTGACGCAGGGTATTCGGGGACCCAGTACTTC
TRBV4-1	17	TRBD2	TRBJ2-5	.	CASSQVPGLAGRETQYF	TGCGCCAGCAGCCAAGTACCGGGACTAGCAGGCAGGGAGACCCAGTACTTC
TRBV6-1	11	.	TRBJ1-2	.	CASSDSYGYTF	TGTGCCAGCAGCGACAGCTATGGCTACACCTTC
TRBV19	13	.	TRBJ1-2	.	CASSSLQRSGYTF	TGTGCCAGTAGCTCGCTACAGAGAAGTGGCTACACCTTC
TRBV9	19	TRBD2	TRBJ2-4	.	CASWDTGTSGLVAKNIQYF	TGTGCCAGCTGGGACACCGGGACTAGCGGGCTTGTAGCCAAAAACATTCAGTACTTC
TRBV7-9	15	.	TRBJ1-1	.	CASSGGTGMNTEAFF	TGTGCCAGCAGTGGCGGCACAGGGATGAACACTGAAGCTTTCTTT